The entry that follows covers one T cell receptor beta chain sequence. What it binds is not known. The data belong to a study of Ad26.COV2.S vaccination and SARS-CoV-2 variants. Study-wide context: Ad26.COV2.S, an intramuscular injection, was given once or twice 56 days apart.

Whole-study results and caveats: Reported findings describe substantial breadth in spike-specific CD8+ and CD4+ T cell responses following vaccination. Vaccine recipients and placebo recipients showed similar non-spike TCR breadth.

Sequencing used immunoSEQ multiplex PCR; TCRdb keeps in-frame clones, though not all of them. The table shows about 450,000 clones, with approximately 92% occurring only once. Treatment given: some 19 received Ad26.COV2.S at low or high dose, single or two shots; about 5 received placebo; per-sample allocation not given. Sample collection was performed on day 63 after the first vaccine or placebo injection. V shed 0 bases and J shed 3 bases, with 9 bases lying between them. The V gene's germline CDR1 is SGDLS and CDR2 YYNGEE. CDR3 length equals 14 residues. The starting material was peripheral blood, obtained in a trial of Ad26.COV2.S vaccine versus placebo. This TCR came from a person between 18 and 59 years old who received the Ad26.COV2.S COVID-19 vaccine or a placebo. This rearrangement joins TRBV9 to TRBJ1-2; no definite D call. CDR3 in amino acids: CASSVAPADYGYTF. CDR3 nucleotides: TGTGCCAGCAGCGTAGCTCCAGCGGACTATGGCTACACCTTC. Full variable domain (missing parts from reference TRBV9 and TRBJ1-2): DSGVTQTPKHLITATGQRVTLRCSPRSGDLSVYWYQQSLDQGLQFLIQYYNGEERAKGNILERFSAQQFPDLHSELNLSSLELGDSALYFCASSVAPADYGYTFGSGTRLTVV.